The source of this TCR beta chain is a study of blood T cells in healthy people across ages. Combining a sample-barcoded 5' primer with a J-beta primer mix, a second PCR ran for roughly 7 to 12 cycles. From the 5' RACE reads, TCRdb called clonotypes with MiXCR, one entry per CDR3 protein. The sample has about 1.5 million distinct CDR3 sequences; about 45% are singletons. The CDR3 sequence is 16 residues long. V lost 1 base, J lost 11 bases, and 8 bases stayed unmatched. Germline CDR1 and CDR2: LGHDT and YNNKEL (reference sequence). Material for sequencing was blood. This TCR derives from a woman in her late teens or twenties in good health. This rearrangement joins TRBV3-1 to TRBJ2-5, with 15 bases identical to TRBD2. As DNA, the CDR3 is TGTGCCAGCAGCCAAGGGGCCGGGACTAGCGGGGGGAAGCAGTACTTC. This gives the protein CASSQGAGTSGGKQYF.